One sample yielded the 23 T cell receptor beta chains listed below, sequenced in a study of PD-1 blockade in mismatch repair-deficient tumors. TCRdb keeps only in-frame clones here, not all; method: immunoSEQ multiplex PCR. The sample shows some 70,000 clones, approximately 78% of them seen only once. This sample comprised peripheral blood, obtained 2 weeks after starting pembrolizumab. These receptors came from an adult with mismatch repair-deficient cancer.

The gene calls are TRBV7-2 and TRBJ2-1; D gene ambiguous. V was clipped by 3 bases and J by 0 bases, with 9 bases between them. Germline values: CDR1 SGHTA, CDR2 FQGNSA. The CDR3 has 15 amino acids. Written as DNA, the CDR3 is TGTGCCAGCAGCTTTCCGGCGGCCTCCTACAATGAGCAGTTCTTC. Encoded protein: CASSFPAASYNEQFF.

The V gene is TRBV11-3, the J gene TRBJ2-7, with 7 bases lining up with TRBD2. Trimming took 7 bases from V and 4 from J; bases not matched to a gene: 4. The germline V gene has CDR1 SGHNT and CDR2 YENEEA. The CDR3 is 12 amino acids. In DNA form, the CDR3 reads TGTGCCAGCACCCCGGGGGGATACGAGCAGTACTTC. Residues: CASTPGGYEQYF.

This clone was counted only a few times. The chain uses TRBV7-8 and TRBJ2-7; 9 nucleotides match TRBD2. J was trimmed by 1 base and V by 1 base; bases with no gene match: 8. The CDR3 extends over 17 amino acids. CDR1 and CDR2 (germline): SGHVS, FQNEAQ. CDR3 DNA sequence: TGTGCCAGCAGCTTAGGGTTAGCGGGAGAGATTTCCTACGAGCAGTACTTC. Translated: CASSLGLAGEISYEQYF.

This clone was seen only once. This sequence joins TRBV6-5 and TRBJ1-1; D is unclear. Trimming cost V 7 bases and J 0 bases, with 15 bases left between them. This CDR3 has 15 residues. CDR1 and CDR2 (germline): MNHEY, SVGAGI. The CDR3: CASISLEQMNTEAFF. Here the CDR3 DNA reads TGTGCCAGCATTTCCCTTGAGCAGATGAACACTGAAGCTTTCTTT.

This CDR3 reads CASSGQKQETQYF. DNA of the CDR3: TGTGCCAGCAGTGGACAGAAACAAGAGACCCAGTACTTC. The chain uses TRBV6-5 and TRBJ2-5, with a tentative D call TRBD1 (6 bases). Trimming stripped 5 bases from V and 2 bases from J, with 9 bases between. Germline V gene sequence: CDR1 MNHEY, CDR2 SVGAGI. The CDR3 sequence is 13 residues long.

The V and J genes are TRBV5-4 and TRBJ2-7; perhaps TRBD1 as D (6 bases). The CDR3 covers 13 residues. Germline V gene lookup returns CDR1 SGHNT and CDR2 YYREEE (reference sequence). The V end was cut by 4 bases, the J end by 7 bases, with 15 bases between. The CDR3 is CASSHRQDREQYF. CDR3 sequence (DNA): TGTGCCAGCAGCCATAGACAGGATCGAGAGCAGTACTTC. Full variable domain (remainder filled in from reference TRBV5-4 and TRBJ2-7): ETGVTQSPTHLIKTRGQQVTLRCSSQSGHNTVSWYQQALGQGPQFIFQYYREEENGRGNFPPRFSGLQFPNYSSELNVNALELDDSALYLCASSHRQDREQYFGPGTRLTVT.

In this sample, this clone turned up a few times. The chain joins TRBV2 to TRBJ1-3, with 7 bases lining up with TRBD1. Germline V gene sequence: CDR1 SNHLY, CDR2 FYNNEI. The CDR3 is 14 amino acids. J lost 3 bases, V lost 6 bases, and 5 bases had no gene match. The CDR3 spells CASRGTAGGNTIYF. The CDR3 DNA sequence: TGTGCCAGCAGGGGGACAGCGGGTGGAAACACCATATATTTT.

The V call is TRBV27, the J call TRBJ2-7; D is ambiguous. Between the trimmed V and J ends, which lost 5 bases and 5 bases, there was a span of 16 bases. This CDR3 contains 14 residues. The germline V gene has CDR1 MNHEY and CDR2 SMNVEV (reference sequence). The CDR3: CASSPPSRVHEQYF. CDR3 DNA sequence: TGTGCCAGCAGTCCACCTAGTCGGGTTCACGAGCAGTACTTC.

V and J are TRBV7-2 and TRBJ2-7; tentative D call: TRBD2 (5 bases). Trimming took 4 bases from V and 9 from J, leaving 22 bases between them. Germline-derived CDR1 and CDR2 are SGHTA and FQGNSA. This CDR3 spans 15 amino acids. The CDR3 DNA follows: TGTGCCAGCAGCTCGATAGCCGACCGAGTCGCGGGGCAGTACTTC. The encoded protein is CASSSIADRVAGQYF.

The V and J genes are TRBV27 and TRBJ1-2; tentative D call: TRBD1 (5 bases). The CDR3 is 12 residues long. CDR1 is MNHEY and CDR2 is SMNVEV in the germline V gene (reference sequence). The V gene lost 7 bases and the J gene lost 10 bases, with 16 bases spanning the gap. CDR3: CASKGQGGDYTF. CDR3 coding DNA: TGTGCCAGCAAGGGGCAGGGTGGAGACTACACCTTC.

This chain links TRBV25-1 with TRBJ2-7; TRBD2 matches 7 bases. This CDR3 has 14 residues. V was pared by 5 bases and J by 3 bases, with 7 bases of the junction left unmatched. Germline-derived CDR1 and CDR2 are MGHDK and SYGVNS. In nucleotides, the CDR3 is TGTGCCAGCAGTCCGGGACTACCAGGCTACGAGCAGTACTTC. Translated: CASSPGLPGYEQYF.

The chain uses TRBV11-1 and TRBJ2-7; TRBD1 aligns across 8 bases. Germline lookup yields CDR1 SGHAT and CDR2 FQDESV (reference sequence). The junction had 6 bases not matched to a gene; V was cut back by 5 bases and J by 3 bases. This CDR3 has 14 amino acids. This CDR3 is CASSPTGVVYEQYF. In DNA, the CDR3 is TGTGCCAGCAGCCCGACAGGGGTGGTCTACGAGCAGTACTTC.

The J gene is TRBJ1-2, the V gene TRBV6-5; D gene unclear. Looked up from germline, CDR1 is MNHEY and CDR2 is SVGAGI. V was pared by 7 bases and J by 4 bases, with 10 bases between. This CDR3 comprises 12 residues. The chain's CDR3 is CASTTLGYGYTF. In DNA, the CDR3 is TGTGCCAGCACCACCTTGGGCTATGGCTACACCTTC.

The rearrangement joins TRBV30 to TRBJ2-7, with D maybe TRBD1 (6 bases). The CDR3 totals 17 residues. V was clipped by 0 bases and J by 0 bases, with 18 bases between them. CDR1 and CDR2 (germline): GTSNPN, SVGIG (reference sequence). The CDR3 DNA is TGTGCCTGGAGTGTACAGGGAAGAGTGGGGAGCTCCTACGAGCAGTACTTC. This gives the protein CAWSVQGRVGSSYEQYF. Supplemented by reference TRBV30 and TRBJ2-7, the full variable domain reads SQTIHQWPATLVQPVGSPLSLECTVEGTSNPNLYWYRQAAGRGLQLLFYSVGIGQISSEVPQNLSASRPQDRQFILSSKKLLLSDSGFYLCAWSVQGRVGSSYEQYFGPGTRLTVT.

V usage is TRBV4-1 and J usage is TRBJ2-4; possibly TRBD2 for D (5 bases). The length of the CDR3 is 16 residues. With 0 bases removed from V and 0 bases from J, the gap between germline ends came to 9 bases. Germline CDR1 is MGHRA and CDR2 is YSYEKL. This CDR3 is CASSQEAGLAKNIQYF. The CDR3 nucleotides are TGCGCCAGCAGCCAAGAAGCCGGACTAGCCAAAAACATTCAGTACTTC.

The chain employs TRBV18 and TRBJ1-1; 7 nucleotides match TRBD1. The CDR3 is 16 amino acids. Germline assignment: CDR1 KGHSH and CDR2 LQKENI. V shed 8 bases, J shed 4 bases, and the junction held 16 bases outside the gene matches. For the CDR3, the DNA is TGTGCCAGCCTCGACAGGGAGTTATTTCAGAGCACTGAAGCTTTCTTT. Protein: CASLDRELFQSTEAFF.

This sequence joins TRBV14 and TRBJ2-2; unclear D gene. Per the germline V gene, CDR1 is SGHDN and CDR2 is FVKESK. Trimming pared 0 bases from V and 5 bases from J, leaving 7 bases between. There are 14 residues in the CDR3. CDR3 residues: CASSQELGTGELFF. In DNA, the CDR3 is TGTGCCAGCAGCCAAGAGTTGGGGACCGGGGAGCTGTTTTTT.

The chain links TRBV25-1 to TRBJ2-2; a weak D match, TRBD1 (6 bases). This CDR3 contains 14 residues. CDR1 and CDR2 from the germline V gene are MGHDK and SYGVNS. V was trimmed by 7 bases and J by 8 bases, leaving 17 bases between them. The chain's CDR3 is CASTRTAMGGELFF. The DNA of the CDR3 is TGTGCCAGCACAAGGACAGCCATGGGGGGGGAGCTGTTTTTT. The variable domain in full, with the rest retrieved from reference TRBV25-1 and TRBJ2-2, is EADIYQTPRYLVIGTGKKITLECSQTMGHDKMYWYQQDPGMELHLIHYSYGVNSTEKGDLSSESTVSRIRTEHFPLTLESARPSHTSQYLCASTRTAMGGELFFGEGSRLTVL.

The chain links TRBV28 to TRBJ2-1; D is unclear. Germline CDR1 is MDHEN and CDR2 is SYDVKM. V shed 7 bases and J shed 1 base, with 8 bases lying between them. The CDR3 is 13 residues long. Here the CDR3 DNA reads TGTGCCAGCAATTCACTTTCCTACAATGAGCAGTTCTTC. Protein product: CASNSLSYNEQFF.

The rearrangement links TRBV2 to TRBJ1-1; D is uncertain. V lost 4 bases and J 2 bases, leaving 11 bases between the germline ends. The CDR3 totals 14 residues. Germline values: CDR1 SNHLY, CDR2 FYNNEI. Here the CDR3 reads CASSAVTQNTEAFF. CDR3 coding DNA: TGTGCCAGCAGTGCAGTGACACAAAACACTGAAGCTTTCTTT.

V and J are TRBV2 and TRBJ2-3; 8 bases map to TRBD2. Looked up from germline, CDR1 is SNHLY and CDR2 is FYNNEI. The CDR3 has 13 amino acids. J lost 2 bases, V lost 7 bases, and 2 bases had no gene match. The CDR3 region has the DNA TGTGCCAGCACTAGCGGGTACACAGATACGCAGTATTTT. This encodes CASTSGYTDTQYF. Drawing the rest from reference TRBV2 and TRBJ2-3, the complete variable domain is EPEVTQTPSHQVTQMGQEVILRCVPISNHLYFYWYRQILGQKVEFLVSFYNNEISEKSEIFDDQFSVERPDGSNFTLKIRSTKLEDSAMYFCASTSGYTDTQYFGPGTRLTVL.

The chain carries TRBV2 and TRBJ2-3; either TRBD1 or TRBD2 may supply D (6 bases each). V gave up 4 bases and J gave up 6 bases, with 17 bases separating them. The CDR3 contains 15 residues. From germline, CDR1 is SNHLY and CDR2 FYNNEI. DNA of the CDR3: TGTGCCAGCAGTGGACGGGGGCGAAGGGGGGATACGCAGTATTTT. It specifies CASSGRGRRGDTQYF.

The rearrangement links TRBV7-9 to TRBJ2-3; D call uncertain. With 0 bases removed from V and 4 bases from J, the gap between germline ends came to 11 bases. Per germline, CDR1 SEHNR and CDR2 FQNEAQ (reference sequence). The CDR3 spans 15 residues. The CDR3 spells CASSLASGNSDTQYF. CDR3 in DNA: TGTGCCAGCAGCTTAGCATCGGGCAACTCAGATACGCAGTATTTT.